The rows below give T cell receptor beta chains drawn from one sample of a study of vaccination and CD4 T cells after COVID-19. No antigen has been identified for these receptors. TCRdb itself ran the PCR reads through MiXCR, one entry per CDR3 protein. The sample comprises about 9,600 distinct CDR3 sequences, 25% to 35% of which are singletons, and roughly a tenth rests with the top ten. This specimen was CD4+ T cells from blood, cultured in vitro, taken after SARS-CoV-2 vaccination. The receptor source for this set is a human donor who had recovered from COVID-19. CDR3s include the opening cysteine and the closing phenylalanine or tryptophan. Fields, in order: J gene, clone size, D gene, CDR3 length, V gene, CDR3 protein, CDR3 DNA. The D gene is left open where the match is weak. Size is omitted from some rows. Given values are once, few, many or a class for expanded clones.

>TRBJ2-7|few|TRBD2|16|TRBV20-1
CSASGTSGDSSYEQYF
TGCAGTGCTAGTGGGACTAGCGGGGACAGCTCCTACGAGCAGTACTTC
>TRBJ1-5|-|-|14|TRBV2
CASSELYSNQPQHF
TGTGCCAGCAGTGAACTGTATAGCAATCAGCCCCAGCATTTT
>TRBJ2-7|few|TRBD2|14|TRBV19
CASSKQREMYEQYF
TGTGCCAGTAGTAAACAGCGGGAGATGTACGAGCAGTACTTC
>TRBJ2-7|few|-|12|TRBV6-2/TRBV6-3
CASSPDNYEQYF
TGTGCCAGCAGCCCCGACAACTACGAGCAGTACTTC
>TRBJ2-5|few|-|16|TRBV5-1
CASSVGQTNSRETQYF
TGCGCCAGCAGCGTTGGACAGACCAATTCAAGGGAGACCCAGTACTTC
>TRBJ2-2|-|TRBD2|16|TRBV24-1
CATSDQTSGRFGELFF
TGTGCCACCAGTGATCAGACTAGCGGGAGGTTCGGGGAGCTGTTTTTT
>TRBJ2-1|-|-|13|TRBV7-2
CASSPLGYNEQFF
TGTGCCAGCAGCCCATTAGGCTACAATGAGCAGTTCTTC
>TRBJ2-7|-|-|17|TRBV5-1
CASSLVSSGGSSYEQYF
TGCGCCAGCAGCTTGGTAAGTTCCGGTGGTAGCTCCTACGAGCAGTACTTC
>TRBJ2-3|-|-|15|TRBV18
CASSPGGPSTDTQYF
TGTGCCAGCTCACCGGGGGGCCCTAGCACAGATACGCAGTATTTT
>TRBJ2-1|-|-|16|TRBV2
CASKAGAGITRVEQFF
TGTGCCAGCAAGGCGGGGGCGGGGATCACCAGGGTCGAGCAGTTCTTC
>TRBJ2-5|few|TRBD2|16|TRBV7-6
CASSPTGTSGRKTQYF
TGTGCCAGCAGCCCGACCGGGACTAGCGGGAGAAAGACCCAGTACTTC
>TRBJ1-2|-|-|14|TRBV6-1
CASSLRGGNYGYTF
TGTGCCAGCAGCCTCAGGGGAGGTAACTATGGCTACACCTTC
>TRBJ2-7|-|-|14|TRBV20-1
CSAKPYGAPYEQYF
TGCAGTGCTAAGCCCTACGGGGCCCCCTACGAGCAGTACTTC
>TRBJ1-2|medium-sized|TRBD1|13|TRBV20-1
CSADPGQRFFYTF
TGCAGTGCAGATCCGGGACAGAGGTTTTTCTACACCTTC
>TRBJ2-5|medium-sized|-|15|TRBV11-2
CASSLGRGREETQYF
TGTGCCAGCAGCTTAGGGAGGGGGCGAGAAGAGACCCAGTACTTC
>TRBJ1-2|few|TRBD1|16|TRBV7-2
CASSQGARRTNYGYTF
TGTGCCAGCAGCCAGGGGGCACGTCGGACTAACTATGGCTACACCTTC
>TRBJ2-5|-|-|14|TRBV4-1
CASSPRRARETQYF
TGCGCCAGCAGCCCTCGGAGGGCCCGGGAGACCCAGTACTTC
>TRBJ2-7|-|-|15|TRBV20-1
CSAPAGASRSYEQYF
TGCAGTGCCCCTGCCGGGGCTAGTAGGTCCTACGAGCAGTACTTC
>TRBJ2-5|medium-sized|TRBD2|16|TRBV19
CASSVSLADLEETQYF
TGTGCCAGTAGTGTTAGTCTAGCGGACTTAGAAGAGACCCAGTACTTC
>TRBJ2-3|-|-|16|TRBV6-2/TRBV6-3
CASRTRGGPRADTQYF
TGTGCCAGCAGAACCCGTGGGGGACCAAGAGCAGATACGCAGTATTTT
>TRBJ1-5|-|-|14|TRBV12-3/TRBV12-4
CASSLGGRPQPQHF
TGTGCCAGCAGTTTAGGGGGCAGGCCTCAGCCCCAGCATTTT
>TRBJ2-7|-|-|15|TRBV3-1
CASSHLGGLNYEQYF
TGTGCCAGCAGCCACCTCGGGGGGCTAAACTACGAGCAGTACTTC
>TRBJ1-1|-|-|15|TRBV19
CASKEDPGMNTEAFF
TGTGCCAGTAAAGAGGACCCGGGCATGAACACTGAAGCTTTCTTT
>TRBJ1-1|few|TRBD1|16|TRBV7-8
CASRRGQGPLNTEAFF
TGTGCCAGCCGGAGGGGGCAGGGGCCCTTGAACACTGAAGCTTTCTTT
>TRBJ2-7|large|TRBD2|15|TRBV7-2
CASSFVPRERDLLVF
TGTGCCAGCAGCTTCGTCCCTAGGGAGCGGGACTTGCTCGTCTTC
>TRBJ2-4|-|-|13|TRBV7-2
CASSSPGPTLQYF
TGTGCCAGCAGCAGCCCGGGACCTACCCTTCAGTACTTC
>TRBJ2-1|-|TRBD1|16|TRBV12-3/TRBV12-4
CASSAGQGSSYNEQFF
TGTGCCAGCAGCGCCGGACAGGGTAGCTCCTACAATGAGCAGTTCTTC
>TRBJ2-3|few|-|15|TRBV2
CASAGRGTSTDTQYF
TGTGCCAGCGCCGGGCGGGGCACTAGCACAGATACGCAGTATTTT
>TRBJ2-7|-|-|24|TRBV7-6
CASSLGPFLPTPRLHFRVAYEQYF
TGTGCCAGCAGCTTAGGCCCATTTTTGCCTACCCCGAGGCTTCATTTCAGGGTCGCCTACGAGCAGTACTTC
>TRBJ1-1|-|-|16|TRBV7-3
CASSLGDRTANTEAFF
TGTGCCAGCAGCTTAGGGGATAGGACAGCGAACACTGAAGCTTTCTTT
>TRBJ1-2|-|-|11|TRBV28
CASRNNYGYTF
TGTGCCAGCAGAAACAACTATGGCTACACCTTC
>TRBJ2-1|few|TRBD2|14|TRBV2
CASSPPGTSYEQFF
TGTGCCAGCAGTCCCCCCGGGACTAGCTATGAGCAGTTCTTC
>TRBJ1-5|-|TRBD1|14|TRBV2
CASGGTGGYQPQHF
TGTGCCAGCGGGGGAACAGGGGGATATCAGCCCCAGCATTTT
>TRBJ1-2|once|TRBD1|17|TRBV4-3
CASSQDRGEGGRGGYTF
TGCGCCAGCAGCCAAGATAGGGGGGAAGGGGGCAGAGGTGGCTACACCTTC
>TRBJ2-3|-|-|14|TRBV27
CASSLRRAGDTQYF
TGTGCCAGCAGTCTTCGACGGGCTGGGGATACGCAGTATTTT
>TRBJ2-3|medium-sized|-|11|TRBV20-1
CSAPLGDTQYF
TGCAGTGCCCCCCTCGGCGATACGCAGTATTTT
>TRBJ1-2|-|TRBD1|13|TRBV28
CASRRDRVYGYTF
TGTGCCAGCAGGAGGGACAGGGTCTATGGCTACACCTTC
>TRBJ1-2|-|-|17|TRBV4-3
CASSQDPNRGGHYGYTF
TGCGCCAGCAGCCAAGATCCCAATCGAGGAGGGCACTATGGCTACACCTTC
>TRBJ2-6|few|-|14|TRBV30
CACPRTSGANVLTF
TGTGCCTGTCCGAGAACCTCTGGGGCCAACGTCCTGACTTTC
>TRBJ2-2|few|-|15|TRBV6-4
CASRHRALGTGELFF
TGTGCCAGCAGACACAGGGCGCTGGGCACCGGGGAGCTGTTTTTT
>TRBJ2-3|once|-|12|TRBV10-2
CASSESTDTQYF
TGCGCCAGCAGTGAGTCCACAGATACGCAGTATTTT
>TRBJ1-5|few|-|14|TRBV7-2
CASSFTYSNQPQHF
TGTGCCAGCAGCTTCACATATAGCAATCAGCCCCAGCATTTT
>TRBJ1-2|-|-|13|TRBV18
CASSPPNERGYTF
TGTGCCAGCTCACCACCGAATGAGCGGGGCTACACCTTC